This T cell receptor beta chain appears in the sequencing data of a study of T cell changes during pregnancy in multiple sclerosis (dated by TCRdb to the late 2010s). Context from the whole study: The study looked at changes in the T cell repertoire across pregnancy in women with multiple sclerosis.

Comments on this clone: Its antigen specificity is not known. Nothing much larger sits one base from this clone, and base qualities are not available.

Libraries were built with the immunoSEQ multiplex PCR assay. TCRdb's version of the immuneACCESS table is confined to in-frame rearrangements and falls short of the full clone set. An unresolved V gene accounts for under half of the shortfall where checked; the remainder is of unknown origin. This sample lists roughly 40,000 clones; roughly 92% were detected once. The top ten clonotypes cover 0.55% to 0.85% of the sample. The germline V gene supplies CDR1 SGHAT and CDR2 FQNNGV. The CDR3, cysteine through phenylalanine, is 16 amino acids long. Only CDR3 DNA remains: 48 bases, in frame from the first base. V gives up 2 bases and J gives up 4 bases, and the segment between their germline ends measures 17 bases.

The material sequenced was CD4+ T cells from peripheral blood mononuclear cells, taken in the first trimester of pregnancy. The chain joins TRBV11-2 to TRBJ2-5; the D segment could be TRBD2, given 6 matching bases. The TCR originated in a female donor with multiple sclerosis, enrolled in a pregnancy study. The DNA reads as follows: TGTGCCAGCAGCTTAATTCTTGGACTACAAGGAGAGACCCAGTACTTC. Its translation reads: CASSLILGLQGETQYF.